This TCR beta chain was recovered during a study of cytomegalovirus exposure and HLA in healthy donors. General study results and limits: Later analysis reportedly placed an Asian-associated ancestry cluster below the approximately 650-donor mean in N-insertions. Cytomegalovirus-associated TCR beta chains were listed, numbering some 170.

On this clone: Its target is unknown.

Primers included in the PCR were 60 Vbeta and 13 Jbeta primers. This table comes from immunoSEQ multiplex PCR, and its TCRdb copy is limited to in-frame clones, with some not included. The sample yields approximately 150,000 clones, roughly four fifths seen once. V was cut by 3 bases and J by 1 base, with 12 bases left in between. The germline V gene has CDR1 WNHNN and CDR2 SYGVQD (reference sequence). The CDR3 is 16 amino acids. V gene TRBV10-1 combines with J gene TRBJ2-2, with a possible D match to TRBD1 (6 bases). Sequencing was performed on PBMCs. The TCR comes from a man between 18 and 35 years old in good health and CMV-seropositive. The CDR3 nucleotides are TGCGCCAGCAGTGAACTCGGGACACAGAACACCGGGGAGCTGTTTTTT. Its protein is CASSELGTQNTGELFF.